This is a list of T cell receptor beta chains from one sample in a study of graft-versus-host responses after intestinal transplantation. These TCRs' antigens remain unknown. Profiled with immunoSEQ multiplex PCR; TCRdb holds only in-frame clones, not every one. The sample consists of approximately 79,000 clones, about four fifths of them appearing once. The input for sequencing was unstimulated CD4+ T cells sorted from spleen or lymph node cells, taken before intestinal transplant. These receptors were collected from a human donor who received an intestinal transplant. CDR3s leave out the opening cysteine and the closing phenylalanine or tryptophan.

v_gene: TRBV7-2; j_gene: TRBJ2-1; CDR3aa: ASSFYRKQF
v_gene: TRBV29-1; j_gene: TRBJ2-1; CDR3aa: SVGQGNEQF
v_gene: TRBV5-1; j_gene: TRBJ2-3; CDR3aa: ASSEGLAATDTQY
v_gene: TRBV28; j_gene: TRBJ2-7; CDR3aa: ASSAPGGVSYEQY
v_gene: TRBV10-1; j_gene: TRBJ2-6; CDR3aa: ASSMRGISGANVLT
v_gene: TRBV5-1; j_gene: TRBJ2-1; CDR3aa: ASSLQVGSYNEQF
v_gene: TRBV13; j_gene: TRBJ2-1; CDR3aa: ASSSPLAAPYNEQF
v_gene: TRBV7-2; j_gene: TRBJ1-1; CDR3aa: ASRRQGATEAF
v_gene: TRBV2; j_gene: TRBJ1-2; CDR3aa: ASRRDRDGGYGYT
v_gene: TRBV7-8; j_gene: TRBJ1-5; CDR3aa: ASSLGYRRGPQH
v_gene: TRBV19; j_gene: TRBJ2-7; CDR3aa: ASSIGTGPYEQY
v_gene: TRBV4-1; j_gene: TRBJ2-3; CDR3aa: ASSHNRDRVTDTQY
v_gene: TRBV18; j_gene: TRBJ1-1; CDR3aa: ASSPSTGNTEAF
v_gene: TRBV7-8; j_gene: TRBJ2-1; CDR3aa: ASSRYPAGRGNEQF
v_gene: TRBV2; j_gene: TRBJ1-1; CDR3aa: ASSEEAPGYTEAF
v_gene: TRBV5-1; j_gene: TRBJ1-2; CDR3aa: ASSEQGYYGYT
v_gene: TRBV28; j_gene: TRBJ2-5; CDR3aa: ASEGAGVETQY
v_gene: TRBV6-1; j_gene: TRBJ2-3; CDR3aa: ASSEGGASATDTQY
v_gene: TRBV27; j_gene: TRBJ2-7; CDR3aa: ASSPYLIPDSYYEQY
v_gene: TRBV15; j_gene: TRBJ2-7; CDR3aa: ATSRDGYEQY
v_gene: TRBV6-1; j_gene: TRBJ2-2; CDR3aa: ASGWTTFTGELF
v_gene: TRBV7-8; j_gene: TRBJ1-1; CDR3aa: ASSLGVGGTTEAF
v_gene: TRBV5-1; j_gene: TRBJ2-1; CDR3aa: ASSLGLAGGLNEQF
v_gene: TRBV5-4; j_gene: TRBJ1-2; CDR3aa: ASSPGDRVSNYGYT
v_gene: TRBV6-5; j_gene: TRBJ1-1; CDR3aa: ASSYLQGEAF
v_gene: TRBV29-1; j_gene: TRBJ1-2; CDR3aa: SVQGALLDNGYT
v_gene: TRBV7-9; j_gene: TRBJ2-3; CDR3aa: ASSLDRGQEQY
v_gene: TRBV9; j_gene: TRBJ1-2; CDR3aa: ASVRGGNGYT
v_gene: TRBV6-5; j_gene: TRBJ2-7; CDR3aa: ASKWGTGNHEQY
v_gene: TRBV7-9; j_gene: TRBJ2-7; CDR3aa: ASTRLQGSYEQY
v_gene: TRBV7-8; j_gene: TRBJ1-1; CDR3aa: ASSSPIGGAYTEAF
v_gene: TRBV19; j_gene: TRBJ1-5; CDR3aa: ASTTEAGQPQH